This T cell receptor (beta chain) comes out of a study of response to subunit inactivated influenza vaccine. This clonotype was detected ten times or more. TCRdb itself ran the RT-PCR reads through MiXCR, one entry per CDR3 protein. The data contain roughly 500,000 distinct CDR3 sequences, 16% of them seen just once; the ten biggest clones take up 3%. V was pared by 1 base and J by 0 bases, with 4 bases of the junction left unmatched. CDR3 size: 17 residues. In germline, CDR1 is SGHTA, CDR2 FQGNSA. The source material was CD4+ T cells sorted from PBMCs, sampled less than 30 months after vaccination. The TCR was taken from a man aged 45 to 70 who received an inactivated influenza vaccine. V gene TRBV7-2 combines with J gene TRBJ2-1; the match to TRBD1 covers 9 bases. The CDR3 DNA reads TGTGCCAGCAGCTTAGGGACAGGGGCTTACTCCTACAATGAGCAGTTCTTC. It yields the protein CASSLGTGAYSYNEQFF.